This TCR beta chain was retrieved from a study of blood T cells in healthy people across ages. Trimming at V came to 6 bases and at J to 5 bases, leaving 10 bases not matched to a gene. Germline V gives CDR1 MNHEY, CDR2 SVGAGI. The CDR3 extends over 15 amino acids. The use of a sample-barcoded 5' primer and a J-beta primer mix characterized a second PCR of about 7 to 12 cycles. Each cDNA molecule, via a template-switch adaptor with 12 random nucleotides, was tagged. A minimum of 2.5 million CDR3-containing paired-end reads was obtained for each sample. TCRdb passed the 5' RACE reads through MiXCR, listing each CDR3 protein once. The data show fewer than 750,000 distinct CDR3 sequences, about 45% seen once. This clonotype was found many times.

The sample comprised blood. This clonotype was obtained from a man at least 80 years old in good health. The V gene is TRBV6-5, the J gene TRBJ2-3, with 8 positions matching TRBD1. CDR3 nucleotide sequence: TGTGCCAGCAGAAGGTCGACAGGGGAGGTAGATACGCAGTATTTT. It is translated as CASRRSTGEVDTQYF.